This T cell receptor (beta chain) was sequenced in a study of vaccination effects on CD4 cells after COVID-19. Across the study: Every participant took two doses of the BNT162b2 or mRNA-1273 vaccine. Findings and limits, study-wide: Marked clonal contraction was seen late after vaccination (in both infection- and vaccine-induced clones). New vaccine-induced clones dominated post-vaccine spike-reactive clones in convalescents.

Trimming shortened V by 4 bases and J by 0 bases, and 9 bases separated the two germline ends. This CDR3 has 14 amino acids. Germline V gene sequence: CDR1 SGHNT, CDR2 YYREEE (reference sequence). Comment on this clone: Its antigen is as yet unknown.

Sequencing was preceded by expansion of antigen-specific CD4+ T cells with viral peptide pools in the ViraFEST assay. Subsequent to less than 13 days of culture, CD4+ T cells were isolated. The person had a PCR-confirmed SARS-CoV-2 infection during March to December 2020. After two million PBMC were placed in each well, they were cultured with approximately 10 IU/ml IL-2 and roughly 10 ug/ml peptides. The table came from immunoSEQ multiplex PCR; TCRdb's copy has only in-frame clones and leaves some out. Of about 26,000 clones in the sample, about 80% were seen once. The chain couples TRBV5-4 to TRBJ2-3; D remains ambiguous. Sequenced here: CD4+ T cells from PBMCs cultured with HCoV-NL63 spike peptides, sampled before COVID-19 vaccination. The sequence came from a human donor who had a prior SARS-CoV-2 infection. CDR3: CASSPNPSTDTQYF. CDR3 nucleotides: TGTGCCAGCAGCCCCAACCCTAGCACAGATACGCAGTATTTT.